By its share, the clone carrying this TCR beta chain is large. The antigen is unknown. This sample is part of a study of vaccination and CD4 T cells after COVID-19. Study-level information: Overlapping peptides covering the spike proteins of SARS-CoV-2, HCoV-NL63, HCoV-OC43 and HCoV-229E were added to stimulate cells.

As for treatment: roughly 10-day PBMC culture with coronavirus spike peptide pools or control peptides (ViraFEST assay). Cultured CD4+ T cell DNA underwent sequencing with the Oncomine TCR Beta short-read assay. The authors extracted genomic DNA from cultured CD4+ T cells. TCRdb independently ran MiXCR on the PCR reads; one entry per CDR3 protein. The profile shows about 3,500 distinct CDR3 sequences, approximately 33% of them singletons. This TCR came from a human donor who had recovered from COVID-19. Sequenced: CD4+ T cells from blood, cultured in vitro.

DNA for the CDR3: TGTGCCAGCAGTTTACGACGGAGCCTAGGACCCCTCCACTTT. Translated: CASSLRRSLGPLHF. This chain joins TRBV27 and TRBJ1-6; D remains ambiguous. The V gene's germline CDR1 is MNHEY and CDR2 SMNVEV (reference sequence). The length of the CDR3 is 14 residues. Trimming took off 2 bases at V and 12 bases at J, with 14 bases between the two ends.